A few counts support the clone carrying this T cell receptor (beta chain). This sample is drawn from a study of T-cell reconstitution after alpha-beta-depleted transplantation in children. The library targeted TCRbeta and was prepared with unique molecular identifiers. Via MiXCR, TCRdb re-called the PCR reads, giving one row per CDR3 protein. The table records 450,000 to 500,000 distinct CDR3 sequences, approximately 12% of them present only once. The CDR3 contains 14 residues. The germline V gene has CDR1 DFQATT and CDR2 SNEGSKA (reference sequence). V was clipped by 2 bases and J by 1 base, with 12 bases between them.

The genes are TRBV20-1 and TRBJ2-7, with D possibly TRBD2 on 6 matching bases. Sample: PBMCs from the stem cell graft donor, taken from the stem cell graft. The sequence came from a human donor who donated a stem cell graft to a child with combined immunodeficiency. CDR3 coding DNA: TGCAGTGCTAGACGCCGACTAGTGTCCTACGAGCAGTACTTC. Translation: CSARRRLVSYEQYF.